This TCR beta chain comes out of a study of early stage breast cancer tumors. On the study more broadly: ER+/PR+/HER2- status applied to twelve of 16 invasive breast tumors. Under 10 ER+/PR+/HER2- tumors were invasive ductal; a few were invasive lobular.

Points on this clone: What it binds is unknown.

Study-wide points: Comparing each tissue with blood distinguished tumor from normal in most of the 16 patients.

Profiling relied on immunoSEQ multiplex PCR, and the TCRdb table lists in-frame clones only, not all of them. The sample holds approximately 75,000 clones, over 80% seen once. Trimming took off 10 bases at V and 1 base at J, with 10 bases between the two ends. The germline CDR1 and CDR2 sequences are MNHEY and SMNVEV (reference sequence). This CDR3 has 12 residues. The TCR was taken from a person aged 40 to 49 with breast cancer. Sample: blood. J is TRBJ2-5 and V is TRBV27; the D is unclear. The CDR3, as DNA: TGTGCCACCAGAGACACCCAAGAGACCCAGTACTTC. It translates to CATRDTQETQYF.